These T cell receptor beta chains were read from a single sample in a study of blood T cell repertoires in COVID-19. The repertoire was sequenced with immunoSEQ multiplex PCR; TCRdb's copy has only in-frame clones and lacks some. Here the sample spans 300,000 or so clones, more than 75% being singletons. The material sequenced was peripheral blood. Source of these receptors: a man aged 45-60 years with active or convalescent COVID-19. Both conserved end residues are part of each CDR3. Each record gives: CDR3 protein, V gene, D gene, J gene. The D gene is left open where the match is weak.

CASSLNYVTNSGANVLTF | TRBV5-1 | . | TRBJ2-6
CAWGVGSGQVGYEQYF | TRBV30 | TRBD1 | TRBJ2-7
CASSGSPKNIQYF | TRBV28 | . | TRBJ2-4
CASSPLLAGGDEQYF | TRBV7-9 | TRBD2 | TRBJ2-7
CASTLGGSYGYTF | TRBV28 | . | TRBJ1-2
CASSLVPQANYGYTF | TRBV7-8 | . | TRBJ1-2
CASSIGTANTGELFF | TRBV19 | TRBD1 | TRBJ2-2
CASSPGQATGELFF | TRBV5-5 | TRBD1 | TRBJ2-2
CASGLVLSDWGTEAFF | TRBV12-5 | . | TRBJ1-1
CASSPNSRRDEQFF | TRBV18 | . | TRBJ2-1
CASRDRGPYSNQPQHF | TRBV19 | TRBD1 | TRBJ1-5
CASSLTPGQGTEKLFF | TRBV5-1 | TRBD1 | TRBJ1-4
CASRRDGGAHLNEQFF | TRBV6-4 | TRBD2 | TRBJ2-1
CASSLETGKETQYF | TRBV27 | TRBD1 | TRBJ2-5
CASREGFTGELFF | TRBV5-5 | . | TRBJ2-2
CASSLLRGRNTGELFF | TRBV28 | . | TRBJ2-2
CASSQVGTGNYGYTF | TRBV4-1 | . | TRBJ1-2
CASSFGLAGNEQFF | TRBV5-1 | TRBD2 | TRBJ2-1
CASSPSAGVIAFF | TRBV18 | . | TRBJ1-1
CASSYSRGNQPQHF | TRBV6-5 | . | TRBJ1-5
CASSLQGWDTEAFF | TRBV2 | . | TRBJ1-1
CASSGHYNSPLHF | TRBV19 | . | TRBJ1-6
CASSLDRETEAFF | TRBV2 | TRBD1 | TRBJ1-1
CATSPTSGSSYEQYF | TRBV24-1 | TRBD2 | TRBJ2-7
CASSSEDRGLNYGYTF | TRBV7-8 | TRBD1 | TRBJ1-2
CASSYSFYSNQPQHF | TRBV6-5 | . | TRBJ1-5
CASSPSGNSPLHF | TRBV18 | . | TRBJ1-6
CASSFLGARTGELFF | TRBV28 | . | TRBJ2-2
CASSRIAGQNTGELFF | TRBV18 | TRBD2 | TRBJ2-2
CASSPRDSTAEQYF | TRBV7-2 | TRBD1 | TRBJ2-7
CASSSVAHINTGSGANVLTF | TRBV7-6 | . | TRBJ2-6
CASNPTVTGNTIYF | TRBV19 | . | TRBJ1-3
CASSPKIGQGERNTEAFF | TRBV4-2 | TRBD1 | TRBJ1-1
CASNGQGGNSPLHF | TRBV6-5 | TRBD1 | TRBJ1-6
CASSQTQGGSEKLFF | TRBV5-6 | . | TRBJ1-4
CASSFSGQGYEQYF | TRBV28 | TRBD1 | TRBJ2-7
CASSNRQGEETQYF | TRBV2 | TRBD1 | TRBJ2-5
CASSQGRNQPQHF | TRBV6-5 | . | TRBJ1-5
CASSLGTSGNTGELFF | TRBV7-2 | TRBD2 | TRBJ2-2